The clone carrying this TCR beta chain appeared many times. What it binds is not known. Germline values: CDR1 MDHEN, CDR2 SYDVKM. The CDR3 has 12 amino acids. The V end lost 2 bases, the J end lost 7 bases, and 9 bases lay between the germline ends. Lactation, pregnancy, other autoimmune disease or uncontrolled infection led to exclusion of patients. This record comes from a study of T cells in Graves' hyperthyroidism and ophthalmopathy. Template material for amplifying TCR beta CDR3 regions consisted of RNA transcripts. Researchers ran a first-round RT-PCR on the TCR CDR3 using the HTBI primer set. In TCRdb, the multiplex PCR reads were re-called with MiXCR into one record per CDR3 protein. The sample carries fewer than 600,000 distinct CDR3 sequences, 11% to 15% recorded once. Findings and limits, study-wide: The model predicted ophthalmopathy a median roughly six months before onset. Most clonotypes expanded in the thyroid (above 0.001) were also present in blood.

This TCR derives from a woman between 35 and 50 years old with Graves' hyperthyroidism. Sequencing was done on a sample of blood. The chain has TRBV28 and TRBJ2-7; perhaps TRBD1 as D (5 bases). The CDR3 DNA sequence: TGTGCCAGCAGTTTACAGGGCGGAGAGCAGTACTTC. Residues: CASSLQGGEQYF.